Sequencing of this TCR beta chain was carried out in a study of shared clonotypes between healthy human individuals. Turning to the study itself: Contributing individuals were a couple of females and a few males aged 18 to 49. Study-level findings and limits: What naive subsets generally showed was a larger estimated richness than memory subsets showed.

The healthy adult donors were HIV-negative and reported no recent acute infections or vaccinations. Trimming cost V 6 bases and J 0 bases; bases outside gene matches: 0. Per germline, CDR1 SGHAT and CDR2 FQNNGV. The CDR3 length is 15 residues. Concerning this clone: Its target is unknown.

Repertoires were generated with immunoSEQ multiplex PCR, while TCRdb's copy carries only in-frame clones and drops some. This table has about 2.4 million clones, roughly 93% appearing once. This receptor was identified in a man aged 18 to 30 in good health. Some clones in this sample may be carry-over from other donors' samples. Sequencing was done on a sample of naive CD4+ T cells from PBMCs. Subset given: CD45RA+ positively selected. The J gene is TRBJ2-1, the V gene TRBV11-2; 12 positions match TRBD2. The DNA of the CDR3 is TGTGCCAGCAGGGGACTAGCGGGCTCCTACAATGAGCAGTTCTTC. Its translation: CASRGLAGSYNEQFF. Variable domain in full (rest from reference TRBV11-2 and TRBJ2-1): EAGVAQSPRYKIIEKRQSVAFWCNPISGHATLYWYQQILGQGPKLLIQFQNNGVVDDSQLPKDRFSAERLKGVDSTLKIQPAKLEDSAVYLCASRGLAGSYNEQFFGPGTRLTVL.